This T cell receptor beta chain was observed in a study of cytomegalovirus exposure and HLA in healthy donors. J was trimmed by 7 bases and V by 6 bases; bases with no gene match: 8. The CDR3 covers 14 residues. Germline-derived CDR1 and CDR2 are MDHEN and SYDVKM. Findings and caveats of the study: Sequencing probably produced one cluster of sequence variants that were highly shared. In vitro data verified a few CMV-associated chains as specific for CMV antigens.

A word on this clone: What it binds is unknown. Other DNA sequences in the sample encode the same CDR3.

Primers included in the PCR were 60 Vbeta and 13 Jbeta primers. Sequencing was performed with immunoSEQ multiplex PCR; in TCRdb, only in-frame clones are kept and a portion is missing. The sample lists about 190,000 clones; roughly 90% were seen once. Input material: PBMCs. The TCR originated in a boy aged 2 to 10 in good health and CMV-seronegative. The J gene is TRBJ2-1, the V gene TRBV28; 8 bases line up with TRBD2. In nucleotides, the CDR3 is TGTGCCAGCAGCTTGGGACTAGTGGGGAATGAGCAGTTCTTC. Translating gives CASSLGLVGNEQFF.